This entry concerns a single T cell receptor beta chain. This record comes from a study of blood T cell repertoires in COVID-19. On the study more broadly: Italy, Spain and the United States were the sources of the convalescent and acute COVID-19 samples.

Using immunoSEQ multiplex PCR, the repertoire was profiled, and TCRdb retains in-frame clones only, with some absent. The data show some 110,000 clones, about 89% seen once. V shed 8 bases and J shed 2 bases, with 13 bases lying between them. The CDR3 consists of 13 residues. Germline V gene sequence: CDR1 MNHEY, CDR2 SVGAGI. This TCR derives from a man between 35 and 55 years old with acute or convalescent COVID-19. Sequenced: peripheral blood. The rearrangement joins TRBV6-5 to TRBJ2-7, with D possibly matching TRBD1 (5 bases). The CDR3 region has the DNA TGTGCCAGCGACGACAGTTCCCCCTACGAGCAGTACTTC. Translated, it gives CASDDSSPYEQYF.